The present T cell receptor beta chain was sequenced within a study of blood T cell repertoires in COVID-19. CDR3 size: 16 residues. V was pared by 0 bases and J by 4 bases, with 5 bases of the junction left unmatched. Germline lookup yields CDR1 MGHRA and CDR2 YSYEKL. The protocol was immunoSEQ multiplex PCR, while the TCRdb copy is restricted to in-frame clones and leaves out a portion. The profile shows hundreds of thousands of clones, about 89% of them singletons. The count of this clone is one. The sequenced material came from peripheral blood. The sequence was obtained from a woman under 40 with acute or convalescent COVID-19. This chain joins TRBV4-1 and TRBJ2-3; 9 bases line up with TRBD1. CDR3 nucleotide sequence: TGCGCCAGCAGCCAAGATCGGACAGGGGTGGCAGATACGCAGTATTTT. Encoded protein: CASSQDRTGVADTQYF.